The following is a TCR beta chain sequence with its context. This specimen belongs to a study of blood T cell repertoires in COVID-19. Study-wide background: Italy, Spain and the United States were the sources of the convalescent and acute COVID-19 samples.

V was shortened by 5 bases and J by 5 bases, with 18 bases between the two germline ends. The germline V gene encodes CDR1 LGHDT and CDR2 YNNKEL (reference sequence). This CDR3 is 15 amino acids long. Profiling relied on immunoSEQ multiplex PCR, and the TCRdb table lists in-frame clones only, not all of them. The profile covers about 130,000 clones, with 90% appearing a single time and 3% to 4% taken by the ten largest. The rearrangement joins TRBV3-1 (or the pseudogene TRBV3-2) to TRBJ2-5, with D perhaps matching TRBD2 (5 bases). The source material was peripheral blood. This sequence originates from a man between 50 and 59 years old with active COVID-19. CDR3 nucleotide sequence: TGTGCCAGCAGCTCTCCCCTAACTAGGACGGAGACCCAGTACTTC. It is translated as CASSSPLTRTETQYF.